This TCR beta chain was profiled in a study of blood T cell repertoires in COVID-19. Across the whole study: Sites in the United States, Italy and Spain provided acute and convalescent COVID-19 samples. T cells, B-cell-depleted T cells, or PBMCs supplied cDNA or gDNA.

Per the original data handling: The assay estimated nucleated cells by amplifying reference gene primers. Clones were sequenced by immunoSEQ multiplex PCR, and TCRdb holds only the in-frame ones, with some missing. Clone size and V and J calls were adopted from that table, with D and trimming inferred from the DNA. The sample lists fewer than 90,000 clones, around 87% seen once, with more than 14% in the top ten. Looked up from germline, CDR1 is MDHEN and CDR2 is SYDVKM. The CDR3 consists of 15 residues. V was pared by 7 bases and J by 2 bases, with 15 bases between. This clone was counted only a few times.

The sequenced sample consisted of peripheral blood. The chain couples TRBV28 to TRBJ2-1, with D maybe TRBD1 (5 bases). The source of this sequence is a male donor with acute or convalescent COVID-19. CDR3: CASKSGSGTYNEQFF. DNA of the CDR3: TGTGCCAGCAAGTCAGGGTCAGGGACCTACAATGAGCAGTTCTTC.